Sequencing of this T cell receptor beta chain was carried out in a study of T-cell memory formation after mild COVID-19. The V and J ends lost 6 bases and 4 bases, in that order; junction bases with no gene match: 7. This CDR3 is 16 amino acids long. TCRdb fed the 5' RACE reads into MiXCR, producing one record per CDR3 protein. The sample has 270,000 or so distinct CDR3 sequences, about a sixth seen once. This TCR came from a man between 18 and 35 years old who had mild COVID-19 (a few samples of this study predate the infection). Cell type and time point are not known. J is TRBJ2-1 and V is TRBV12-3 or TRBV12-4, with 12 bases fitting TRBD2. Sequencing input: PBMCs or a T cell subset sorted from them (not recorded which). The CDR3 nucleotides read TGTGCCAGCAGACCTCCGACTAGCGGGGGATACAATGAGCAGTTCTTC. It codes for CASRPPTSGGYNEQFF.